The clone carrying this T cell receptor (beta chain) was observed a handful of times. The source of the sample is a study of human T cells and chemical hapten exposure. Study-level information: Patients additionally received therapeutic doses of diphenylcyclopropenone on the scalp once a week, and this continued throughout the roughly 26-week study. There were per-sample TCR yield variations, arising mainly from small pooled library volume differences.

The time point denotes: pre-sensitization, week 0. The treatment here: therapeutic diphenylcyclopropenone sensitization with weekly scalp DPC. Total RNA extraction was carried out from unfractionated whole blood. The J segment lost 5 bases and the V segment lost 4 bases, leaving 6 bases of the junction unmatched. The germline V gene encodes CDR1 PRHDT and CDR2 FYEKMQ (reference sequence). There are 16 residues in the CDR3. TCRdb recomputed calls from the RACE reads with MiXCR, one row per CDR3 protein. The data contain 380,000 or so distinct CDR3 sequences, over 5% of them singletons. Here the sequenced sample was whole blood, taken in connection with sensitization to the hapten diphenylcyclopropenone (DPC). The chain couples TRBV13 to TRBJ2-5; 14 bases are a match to TRBD2. This receptor was identified in a woman aged 18-29 years with alopecia areata. Some clones in this sample may be carry-over from other donors' samples. The CDR3 DNA is TGTGCCAGCAGCTCGAAGACTAGCGGGGGGGCGGAGACCCAGTACTTC. Its protein is CASSSKTSGGAETQYF.